This paragraph reports one T cell receptor (beta chain). Its antigen is as yet unknown. Sample time point: inflamed ileum from the surgical specimen. The entry originates in a study of T cell repertoires in ileal Crohn's disease. Looking at the study overall: About half received postoperative treatment, around twelve with thiopurines and some 19 anti-TNF. Points from the study as a whole: Clonal expansions were more frequent in active smokers than non-smokers at surgery. Every patient over 26.8% clonality showed endoscopic recurrence.

The method was immunoSEQ multiplex PCR; TCRdb's version includes in-frame clones alone and lacks a portion of them. The sample includes over 15,000 clones, roughly nine tenths seen only once; the top ten take roughly 7%. The length of the CDR3 is 16 residues. Germline CDR1 KGHSH, CDR2 LQKENI. V gave up 3 bases and J gave up 0 bases, with 13 bases separating them. This rearrangement joins TRBV18 to TRBJ2-3; unclear D gene. The source of this sequence is an adult with Crohn's disease. The sample comprised ileal tissue. CDR3 in amino acids: CASSPSAARSTDTQYF. The CDR3 DNA reads as TGTGCCAGCTCACCGAGCGCCGCACGTAGCACAGATACGCAGTATTTT.